A single sample is the source of the 9 T cell receptor beta chains below, sequenced in a study of blood T cell repertoires in COVID-19. Some clones are missing from TCRdb's copy, which holds only in-frame ones; the method was immunoSEQ multiplex PCR. The data show approximately 500,000 clones, roughly 91% seen once. The sample consisted of peripheral blood. These receptors came from a woman aged 50 to 65 with COVID-19, enrolled during active disease.

The gene calls are TRBV4-1 and TRBJ2-2, with D possibly matching TRBD1 (6 bases). The V and J ends lost 1 base and 6 bases respectively, with 9 bases between them. CDR3 length: 14 residues. The germline V gene has CDR1 MGHRA and CDR2 YSYEKL. The CDR3 nucleotides read TGCGCCAGCAGCCAAGTTGAGGGGGCCGGGGAGCTGTTTTTT. As protein: CASSQVEGAGELFF.

V usage is TRBV3-1 (or the pseudogene TRBV3-2) and J usage is TRBJ1-1, with D perhaps TRBD1 (6 bases). The V end lost 4 bases, the J end lost 4 bases, and 16 bases lay between the germline ends. The CDR3 spans 15 residues. Germline CDR1 LGHDT, CDR2 YNNKEL (reference sequence). The DNA for the CDR3 is TGTGCCAGCAGCCTAGGGGGGGGATTCGGCACTGAAGCTTTCTTT. Amino acids: CASSLGGGFGTEAFF.

This clone was observed once. CDR3 residues: CASSYLAGDTDTQYF. In DNA, the CDR3 is TGTGCCAGCAGCTATCTAGCGGGGGACACAGATACGCAGTATTTT. The V and J genes are TRBV7-8 and TRBJ2-3; 10 bases are shared with TRBD2. Germline trimming cut 4 bases from V and 2 bases from J; bases unmatched to any gene: 3. CDR3 size: 15 residues. CDR1 and CDR2 from the germline V gene are SGHVS and FQNEAQ.

This clone was detected once. The chain is built from TRBV5-1 and TRBJ2-5, with D possibly matching TRBD1 (5 bases). Trimming took 3 bases from V and 6 from J, leaving 15 bases between them. The CDR3 spans 14 residues. Germline V gives CDR1 SGHRS, CDR2 YFSETQ. CDR3 coding DNA: TGCGCCAGCAGCTGGGGCCCGGGTAGAAAGACCCAGTACTTC. It specifies CASSWGPGRKTQYF.

The CDR3 loop reads CAWSAEEPSPLHF. As DNA, the CDR3 is TGTGCCTGGAGTGCGGAGGAACCCTCACCCCTCCACTTT. V gene TRBV30 combines with J gene TRBJ1-6, with D hard to call. Trimming removed 1 base at V and 10 bases at J, with 11 bases between. Germline values: CDR1 GTSNPN, CDR2 SVGIG (reference sequence). The CDR3 length is 13 residues.

Note on this clone: This same CDR3 is encoded by further DNA sequences in the sample. The chain employs TRBV18 and TRBJ1-1; a weak D match, TRBD1 (5 bases). V gave up 2 bases and J gave up 0 bases, with 7 bases separating them. Germline CDR1 reads KGHSH; CDR2 reads LQKENI. This CDR3 region has 14 residues. DNA for the CDR3: TGTGCCAGCTCACCAAGACAGCTGAACACTGAAGCTTTCTTT. Its translation: CASSPRQLNTEAFF.

V and J are TRBV4-1 and TRBJ2-7; D is perhaps TRBD2 (5 bases). The germline gives CDR1 MGHRA, CDR2 YSYEKL. This CDR3 is built from 15 residues. Trimming left V 0 bases short and J 4 bases short, with 13 bases between. The CDR3 loop is CASSQDSGSGYEQYF. CDR3 DNA sequence: TGCGCCAGCAGCCAAGATTCGGGGTCCGGTTACGAGCAGTACTTC.

The chain joins TRBV10-2 to TRBJ1-5, with a weak D call TRBD1 (6 bases). CDR1 is WSHSY, CDR2 SAAADI, per germline. The CDR3 consists of 15 residues. V was pared by 2 bases and J by 6 bases, with 14 bases between. The chain's CDR3 is CASSETRGQGQPQHF. In DNA form, the CDR3 reads TGCGCCAGCAGTGAGACGCGGGGGCAGGGTCAGCCCCAGCATTTT.

The chain combines TRBV6-6 with TRBJ2-1, with D possibly being TRBD2 (6 bases). The V and J ends lost 8 bases and 6 bases respectively, with 17 bases between them. This CDR3 region has 14 residues. Looked up from germline, CDR1 is MNHNY and CDR2 is SVGAGI (reference sequence). The CDR3 here is CASSGTPGGNEQFF. The CDR3 nucleotides read TGTGCCAGCTCAGGGACTCCTGGTGGCAATGAGCAGTTCTTC.